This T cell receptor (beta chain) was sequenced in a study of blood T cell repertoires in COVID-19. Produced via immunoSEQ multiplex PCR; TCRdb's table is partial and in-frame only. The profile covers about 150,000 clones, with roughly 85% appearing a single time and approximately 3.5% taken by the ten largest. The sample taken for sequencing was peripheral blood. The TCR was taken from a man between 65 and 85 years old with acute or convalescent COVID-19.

CDR3 protein: CASSPTYTLRGDTDTQYF. CDR3 bases: TGTGCCAGCAGTCCAACCTATACCCTCAGGGGTGACACAGATACGCAGTATTTT. This chain connects TRBV28 to TRBJ2-3; D is possibly TRBD1 (6 bases). Germline CDR1 and CDR2: MDHEN and SYDVKM. The CDR3 covers 18 residues. The ends were cut back, 5 bases at V and 2 bases at J, with 23 bases in the middle.